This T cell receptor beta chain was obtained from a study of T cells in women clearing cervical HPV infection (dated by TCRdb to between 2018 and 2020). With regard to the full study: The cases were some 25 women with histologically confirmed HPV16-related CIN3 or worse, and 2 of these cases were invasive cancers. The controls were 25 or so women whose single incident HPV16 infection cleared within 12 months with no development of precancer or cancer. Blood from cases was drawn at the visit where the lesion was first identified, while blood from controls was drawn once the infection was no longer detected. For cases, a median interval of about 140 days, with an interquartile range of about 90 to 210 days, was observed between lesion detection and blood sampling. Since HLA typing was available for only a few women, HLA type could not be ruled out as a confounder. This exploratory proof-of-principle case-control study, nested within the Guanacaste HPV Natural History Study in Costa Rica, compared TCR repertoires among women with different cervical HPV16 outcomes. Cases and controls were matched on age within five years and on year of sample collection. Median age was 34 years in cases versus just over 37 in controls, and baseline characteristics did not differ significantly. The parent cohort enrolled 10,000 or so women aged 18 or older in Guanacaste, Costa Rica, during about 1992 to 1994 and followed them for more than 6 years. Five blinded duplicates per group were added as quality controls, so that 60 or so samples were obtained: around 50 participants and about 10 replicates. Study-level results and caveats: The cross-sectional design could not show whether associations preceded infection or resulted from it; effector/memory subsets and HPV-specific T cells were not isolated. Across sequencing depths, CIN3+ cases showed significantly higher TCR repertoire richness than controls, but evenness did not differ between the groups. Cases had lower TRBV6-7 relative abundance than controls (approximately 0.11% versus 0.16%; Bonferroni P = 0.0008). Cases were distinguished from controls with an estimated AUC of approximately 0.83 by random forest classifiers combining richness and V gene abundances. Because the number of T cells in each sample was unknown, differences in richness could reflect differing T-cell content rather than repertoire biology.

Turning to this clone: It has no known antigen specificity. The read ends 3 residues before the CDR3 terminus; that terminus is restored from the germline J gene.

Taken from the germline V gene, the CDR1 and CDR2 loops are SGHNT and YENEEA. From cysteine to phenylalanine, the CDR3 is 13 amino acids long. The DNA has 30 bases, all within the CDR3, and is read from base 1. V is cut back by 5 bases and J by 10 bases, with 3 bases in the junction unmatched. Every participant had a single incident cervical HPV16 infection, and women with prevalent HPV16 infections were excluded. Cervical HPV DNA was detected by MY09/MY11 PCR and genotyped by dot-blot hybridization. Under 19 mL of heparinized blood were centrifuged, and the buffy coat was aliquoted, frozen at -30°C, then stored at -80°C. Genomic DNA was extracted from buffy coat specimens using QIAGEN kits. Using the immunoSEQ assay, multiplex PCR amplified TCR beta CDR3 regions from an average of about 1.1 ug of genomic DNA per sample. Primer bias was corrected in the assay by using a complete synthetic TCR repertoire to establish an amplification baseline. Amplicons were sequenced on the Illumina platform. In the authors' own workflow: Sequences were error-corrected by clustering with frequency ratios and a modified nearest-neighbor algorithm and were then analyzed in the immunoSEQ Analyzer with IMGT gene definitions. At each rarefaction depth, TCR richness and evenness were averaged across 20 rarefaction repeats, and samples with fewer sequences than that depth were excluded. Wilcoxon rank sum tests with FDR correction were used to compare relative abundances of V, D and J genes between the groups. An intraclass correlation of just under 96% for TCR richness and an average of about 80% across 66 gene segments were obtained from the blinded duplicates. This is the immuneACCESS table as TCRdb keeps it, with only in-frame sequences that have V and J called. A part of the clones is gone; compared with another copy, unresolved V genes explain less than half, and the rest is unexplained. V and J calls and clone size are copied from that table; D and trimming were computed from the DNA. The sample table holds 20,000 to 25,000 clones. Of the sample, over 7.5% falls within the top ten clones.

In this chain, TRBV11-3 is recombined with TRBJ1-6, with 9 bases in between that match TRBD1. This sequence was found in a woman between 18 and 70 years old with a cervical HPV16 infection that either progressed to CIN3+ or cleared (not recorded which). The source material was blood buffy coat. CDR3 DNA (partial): TGTGCCAGCAGCAAGACAGGGGGATCACCC. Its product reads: CASSKTGGSP. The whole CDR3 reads CASSKTGGSPLHF.